Presented here are 20 T cell receptor beta chains from one specimen sequenced in a study of regulatory T cells in long-lasting Graves disease. As for time point: persistent/refractory GD, antithyroid drugs over 5 years with positive TRAb. The TCR library was made from RNA extracted from PBMCs. Through Arm-PCR of CDR3 regions and iRepertoire HTBI primers, TCR beta libraries were built. Each CDR3 protein gets one entry after TCRdb re-called the multiplex PCR reads with MiXCR. The sample shows over 250,000 distinct CDR3 sequences, 20% to 25% of them seen only once. The sample here was peripheral blood mononuclear cells (PBMCs), taken when the disease was refractory, from a patient treated with antithyroid drugs. The receptors come from a female donor with Graves disease.

This clonotype has at least ten counts. The rearrangement links TRBV2 to TRBJ2-7, with 7 nucleotides matching TRBD2. V shed 5 bases, J shed 7 bases, and the junction held 5 bases outside the gene matches. Germline V CDR1 and CDR2: SNHLY, FYNNEI. The CDR3 runs to 12 residues. CDR3 in DNA: TGTGCCAGCAGTACGGGGGAGGGGGAGCAGTACTTC. Translating gives CASSTGEGEQYF.

The gene calls are TRBV2 and TRBJ2-2, with TRBD1 matching 8 bases. CDR1 and CDR2 from the germline V gene are SNHLY and FYNNEI. The CDR3 has 15 residues. V lost 0 bases and J lost 6; bases outside the gene matches: 3. In DNA form, the CDR3 reads TGTGCCAGCAGTGAAGCTACGGACAGGGCCGGGGAGCTGTTTTTT. This sequence encodes CASSEATDRAGELFF.

This clonotype was detected a few times. The gene calls are TRBV7-3 and TRBJ2-1; 8 bases line up with TRBD2. The CDR3 consists of 14 residues. Germline CDR1 and CDR2: SGHTA and FQGTGA. The V segment lost 4 bases and the J segment 3 bases; nucleotides outside the gene matches: 2. The CDR3 sequence is CASSSGTSYNEQFF. The CDR3 coding sequence is TGTGCCAGCAGCTCCGGGACTAGCTACAATGAGCAGTTCTTC. Together with reference TRBV7-3 and TRBJ2-1, the CDR3 gives the full variable domain: GAGVSQTPSNKVTEKGKYVELRCDPISGHTALYWYRQSLGQGPEFLIYFQGTGAADDSGLPNDRFFAVRPEGSVSTLKIQRTERGDSAVYLCASSSGTSYNEQFFGPGTRLTVL.

This clonotype was recorded at least ten times. The chain uses TRBV11-2 and TRBJ2-2; the D gene is possibly TRBD1 (6 bases). The V end lost 5 bases, the J end lost 1 base, and 14 bases lay between the germline ends. The CDR3 covers 16 residues. Per the germline V gene, CDR1 is SGHAT and CDR2 is FQNNGV. The chain's CDR3 is CASSGHRDLNTGELFF. CDR3 DNA sequence: TGTGCCAGCAGCGGACACAGGGACCTGAACACCGGGGAGCTGTTTTTT.

This clonotype was recorded at least ten times. The chain is built from TRBV20-1 and TRBJ1-1; TRBD1 is a possible D gene (5 bases). Trimming pared 5 bases from V and 0 bases from J, leaving 22 bases between. Germline-derived CDR1 and CDR2 are DFQATT and SNEGSKA (reference sequence). There are 17 residues in the CDR3. The CDR3 region is CSARSYGAGPMNTEAFF. Written as DNA, the CDR3 is TGCAGTGCTCGATCATATGGGGCGGGACCGATGAACACTGAAGCTTTCTTT.

In this sample, this clonotype turned up a few times. The chain couples TRBV15 to TRBJ1-3; 10 bases agree with TRBD1. The CDR3 has 16 residues. V shed 4 bases and J 2 bases; nucleotides not matched to a gene: 5. Per the germline V gene, CDR1 is LNHNV and CDR2 is YYDKDF (reference sequence). The CDR3 sequence: CATSKYGTGAGNTIYF. The CDR3 DNA is TGTGCCACCAGCAAATACGGGACAGGGGCTGGAAACACCATATATTTT. Variable domain in full (rest from reference TRBV15 and TRBJ1-3): DAMVIQNPRYQVTQFGKPVTLSCSQTLNHNVMYWYQQKSSQAPKLLFHYYDKDFNNEADTPDNFQSRRPNTSFCFLDIRSPGLGDTAMYLCATSKYGTGAGNTIYFGEGSWLTVV.

This clonotype was recorded a few times. This chain uses TRBV5-1 with TRBJ1-4; D might be TRBD1 (5 bases). V lost 1 base, J lost 7 bases, and 8 bases lay in between. In germline, CDR1 is SGHRS, CDR2 YFSETQ. The CDR3 has 13 amino acids. CDR3 DNA sequence: TGCGCCAGCAGCTTGTGGGGCGGTGAAAAACTGTTTTTT. This encodes CASSLWGGEKLFF.

A single count supports this clonotype. V and J are TRBV29-1 and TRBJ2-6; no clear D gene. Trimming pared 0 bases from V and 0 bases from J, leaving 12 bases between. Germline V gene lookup returns CDR1 SQVTM and CDR2 ANQGSEA. CDR3 length equals 17 residues. The CDR3 DNA sequence: TGCAGCGTTGAAGATTCGGGCCCTAGCTCTGGGGCCAACGTCCTGACTTTC. This translates into CSVEDSGPSSGANVLTF.

This clonotype showed up many times. The chain links TRBV7-2 to TRBJ2-7; 11 bases line up with TRBD2. CDR1 and CDR2 (germline): SGHTA, FQGNSA. The CDR3 has 15 residues. Trimming took 5 bases from V and 2 from J; bases not matched to a gene: 5. The CDR3 nucleotides read TGTGCCAGCAGCCGGGGACTAGCGGAGGCCTACGAGCAGTACTTC. Translation: CASSRGLAEAYEQYF.

The table lists this clonotype with a few counts. The genes are TRBV7-3 and TRBJ2-5, with unresolved D. V lost 1 base and J lost 2, with 11 bases in between. Per germline, CDR1 SGHTA and CDR2 FQGTGA. The CDR3 runs 15 residues. The CDR3 nucleotides read TGTGCCAGCAGCTTAAATGGACGGAGTCAAGAGACCCAGTACTTC. As protein: CASSLNGRSQETQYF.

This clonotype was recorded many times. The chain carries TRBV20-1 and TRBJ2-7; no clear D. The CDR3 extends over 13 amino acids. Trimming left V 7 bases short and J 5 bases short, with 18 bases between. The germline V gene has CDR1 DFQATT and CDR2 SNEGSKA (reference sequence). CDR3 sequence: CSVTHLRKNEQYF. CDR3 nucleotides: TGCAGTGTTACCCACCTTAGGAAGAACGAGCAGTACTTC.

This clonotype has more than one count but fewer than ten. V usage is TRBV6-1 and J usage is TRBJ1-4; D might be TRBD1 (5 bases). V was pared by 8 bases and J by 4 bases, with 17 bases between. The CDR3 spans 15 residues. From germline, CDR1 is MNHNS and CDR2 SASEGT. CDR3 sequence reads: CASGTTRGLNEKLFF. DNA for the CDR3: TGTGCCAGCGGCACCACGAGGGGTCTTAATGAAAAACTGTTTTTT.

This clonotype has a count of ten or more. The genes are TRBV29-1 and TRBJ2-5; D remains unclear. Deletions cut 3 bases from V and 5 bases from J, with 4 bases between. The CDR3 has 10 amino acids. Germline V gene data show CDR1 as SQVTM and CDR2 as ANQGSEA. The CDR3 DNA is TGCAGCGTTGACCCGGAGACCCAGTACTTC. Its protein product is CSVDPETQYF.

A few counts support this clonotype. The chain is built from TRBV19 and TRBJ2-7; 7 positions match TRBD1. V lost 8 bases, J lost 1 base, and 11 bases stayed unmatched. Germline V CDR1 and CDR2: LNHDA, SQIVND (reference sequence). The CDR3 has 15 residues. The CDR3 reads CASAHGTGASYEQYF. The CDR3 DNA follows: TGTGCCAGTGCCCACGGCACAGGGGCTTCCTACGAGCAGTACTTC. The whole variable domain, remainder taken from reference TRBV19 and TRBJ2-7, is DGGITQSPKYLFRKEGQNVTLSCEQNLNHDAMYWYRQDPGQGLRLIYYSQIVNDFQKGDIAEGYSVSREKKESFPLTVTSAQKNPTAFYLCASAHGTGASYEQYFGPGTRLTVT.

Of note for this clonotype: A much larger clone differs from this one at a single base, so this may be a read error. The chain links TRBV29-1 to TRBJ1-1, with 7 bases identical to TRBD1. The CDR3 is 12 amino acids. Per the germline V gene, CDR1 is SQVTM and CDR2 is ANQGSEA. V was clipped by 6 bases and J by 6 bases; unmatched bases: 7. The CDR3 nucleotides read TGCAGCGTGGCAGGGGGAGGTGCTGAAGCTTTCTTT. Amino acids: CSVAGGGAEAFF.

This clonotype has a handful of counts. The chain uses TRBV4-2 and TRBJ2-5, with TRBD2 matching 11 bases. The CDR3 sequence is 19 residues long. Germline values: CDR1 LGHNA, CDR2 YNFKEQ. With V trimmed by 0 bases and J by 6 bases, 15 bases remained unmatched. CDR3 DNA sequence: TGTGCCAGCAGCCAAGATTCCGCCTCGTCTAGCGGGAGGTCGAAGACCCAGTACTTC. Its translation: CASSQDSASSSGRSKTQYF.

This clonotype was counted between two and nine times. This chain uses TRBV29-1 with TRBJ2-2; possibly TRBD1 or TRBD2 for D (5 bases each). The germline V and J ends were trimmed by 4 bases and 3 bases, with 9 bases remaining between them. The germline V gene has CDR1 SQVTM and CDR2 ANQGSEA. This CDR3 is 13 amino acids long. The CDR3 DNA is TGCAGCGTTGTGGGACCTGACACCGGGGAGCTGTTTTTT. Residues: CSVVGPDTGELFF.

This chain links TRBV12-3 or TRBV12-4 with TRBJ2-2, with unresolved D. Deletions cut 6 bases from V and 1 base from J, with 9 bases between. This CDR3 contains 14 residues. The CDR3 sequence is CASSHGGNTGELFF. CDR3 nucleotides: TGTGCCAGCAGCCACGGCGGGAACACCGGGGAGCTGTTTTTT.

This clonotype was seen more than once but under ten times. The chain joins TRBV7-2 to TRBJ1-2; no definite D call. The CDR3 extends over 12 amino acids. Trimming cost V 5 bases and J 2 bases, with 6 bases left between them. Germline CDR1 is SGHTA and CDR2 is FQGNSA. CDR3 sequence reads: CASSGENYGYTF. As DNA, the CDR3 is TGTGCCAGCAGCGGGGAGAACTATGGCTACACCTTC.

This clonotype was recorded many times. This chain joins TRBV2 and TRBJ1-6; no definite D call. The CDR3 length is 16 residues. Per germline, CDR1 SNHLY and CDR2 FYNNEI. With 6 bases removed from V and 0 bases from J, the gap between germline ends came to 12 bases. The DNA for the CDR3 is TGTGCCAGCAGGCCCGGGTCGGGCTCCTATAATTCACCCCTCCACTTT. It yields the protein CASRPGSGSYNSPLHF.